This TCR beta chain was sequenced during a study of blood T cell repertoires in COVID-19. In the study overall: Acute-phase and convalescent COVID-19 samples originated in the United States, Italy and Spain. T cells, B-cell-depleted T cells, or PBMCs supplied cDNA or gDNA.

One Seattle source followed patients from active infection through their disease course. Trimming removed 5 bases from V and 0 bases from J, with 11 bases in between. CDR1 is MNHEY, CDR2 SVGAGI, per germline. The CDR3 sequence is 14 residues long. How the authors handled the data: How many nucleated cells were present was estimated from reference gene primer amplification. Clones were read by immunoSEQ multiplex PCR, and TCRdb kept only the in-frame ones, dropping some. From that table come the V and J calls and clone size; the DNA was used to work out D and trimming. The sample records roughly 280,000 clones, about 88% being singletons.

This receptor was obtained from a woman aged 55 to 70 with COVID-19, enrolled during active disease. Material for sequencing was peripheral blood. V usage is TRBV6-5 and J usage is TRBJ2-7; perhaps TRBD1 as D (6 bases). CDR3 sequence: CASSPRTASYEQYF. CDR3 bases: TGTGCCAGCAGTCCGCGGACAGCCTCCTACGAGCAGTACTTC.